What follows describes a single T cell receptor beta chain. This clonotype was seen a handful of times. Its antigen is unknown. Base qualities are not recorded, but no much larger clone differs from it by a single base. Moderately to severely active disease, a Clinical Activity Score of at least 3, a NOSPECS grade of at least 4, and a duration under 3 months were present in ophthalmopathy patients. The study excluded patients with uncontrolled infections, other autoimmune diseases, pregnancy or lactation. Diagnoses were based on clinical symptoms, serum thyroxine and TRAb, thyroid ultrasound and orbital computed tomography. PBMCs were isolated from roughly 10 ml of fresh peripheral blood by Ficoll-Paque density gradient centrifugation. Total RNA was extracted using Trizol reagent, and RNA quality was assessed on an Agilent 2100 Bioanalyzer. The entry originates in a study of T cells in Graves' hyperthyroidism and ophthalmopathy (dated by TCRdb to between 2018 and 2020). About the study as a whole: Peripheral blood was sampled at the time of initial diagnosis, prior to any treatment. To identify distinguishing TCR V-J signatures, a discovery cohort of about a hundred patients was used, comprising under 45 with Graves' ophthalmopathy and approximately 58 with stable Graves' hyperthyroidism. Whether ophthalmopathy could be predicted prospectively was tested in an independent validation cohort made up of approximately 19 hyperthyroidism patients plus 17 patients who later progressed to ophthalmopathy. The 95 to 100 discovery patients were randomly divided into training and test sets at a 7:3 ratio. The study also compared thyroid tissue and blood T-cell repertoires from a handful of Graves' hyperthyroidism patients. Following sampling, methimazole starting at 30 mg daily was given to hyperthyroidism patients, and high-dose intravenous methylprednisolone was given to ophthalmopathy patients. The paper describes TCR Vbeta CDR3 sequencing of some 130 peripheral blood samples, made up of about 41 ophthalmopathy patients, roughly 80 hyperthyroidism patients and 17 progressor patients. Overall results and qualifications from the work: In validation, progression to ophthalmopathy was predicted by the model with around 70% sensitivity and just over 72% specificity, a median of about 6.8 months before onset. Most expanded thyroid clonotypes (frequency above 0.001) were also detected in blood, suggesting blood repertoires may reflect thyroid immune responses. No statistical method was used to fix the sample size in advance, and group allocation was not hidden from the investigators. A model built on a 13 V-J signature distinguished ophthalmopathy from stable hyperthyroidism, reaching roughly 88% sensitivity and 81.08% specificity in cross-validation and 80%/75% in testing.

The TCR beta CDR3 regions were amplified from RNA transcripts. The first round of RT-PCR for the TCR CDR3 was performed with the HTBI primer set and the Qiagen OneStep RT-PCR kit. The libraries were constructed in a second round of multiplex PCR and then size-selected and purified. Sequencing of the libraries was done on an Illumina HiSeq2000 using paired-end 100 bp reads. The paper's processing steps were these. SOAPnuke was used to process the raw data, removing reads that contained adapters or uncalled bases, had a mean Phred below 15, or lacked an exact match to the constant primer or identifier. High-quality paired reads were merged using COPE v1.2.5, and each unique nucleotide sequence was defined as a clonotype. Clonotypes were aligned to IMGT TRBV, TRBD and TRBJ reference segments using MiTCR v1.1. The analysis was restricted to V-J combinations with a frequency above 0.0001, which together covered approximately 99% of the repertoires. The TCS score was defined as the ratio of F50 (clonal expansion) to E x V (chaos), calculated using BLOSUM62-based TCRdist between CDR3 peptides within each V-J. Welch's t-statistics and random forest reduced several hundred V-J features to under 15, which were used in a naive Bayes classifier (R e1071). The public reads were quality trimmed at Q25 with fastp and then assembled into clones with MiXCR by TCRdb, keeping productive beta chains. When rows share a CDR3 protein, they turn into one entry using the most common DNA and genes. The V and J calls and clone size come from TCRdb's table, not from the authors' own analysis. A total of about 270,000 distinct CDR3 sequences appear in this sample, about 20% of them only once. The ten largest clones represent around two thirds of the sample.

The CDR3 spans 15 residues, from the cysteine through the phenylalanine. The CDR3 DNA has 45 bases and is translated from base 1. As encoded in the germline V gene, CDR1 is KGHDR while CDR2 is SFDVKD. V trim: 3 bases; J trim: 3 bases; unmatched bases: 3. This clonotype originated in a man aged 25 to 40 with Graves' ophthalmopathy. The rearranged segments are TRBV24-1 and TRBJ2-7, and 11 junctional nucleotides match TRBD2. The specimen sequenced was blood. The DNA is TGTGCCACCAGTGATGAGACTAGCGGGATCTACGAGCAGTACTTC. This yields the protein CATSDETSGIYEQYF.